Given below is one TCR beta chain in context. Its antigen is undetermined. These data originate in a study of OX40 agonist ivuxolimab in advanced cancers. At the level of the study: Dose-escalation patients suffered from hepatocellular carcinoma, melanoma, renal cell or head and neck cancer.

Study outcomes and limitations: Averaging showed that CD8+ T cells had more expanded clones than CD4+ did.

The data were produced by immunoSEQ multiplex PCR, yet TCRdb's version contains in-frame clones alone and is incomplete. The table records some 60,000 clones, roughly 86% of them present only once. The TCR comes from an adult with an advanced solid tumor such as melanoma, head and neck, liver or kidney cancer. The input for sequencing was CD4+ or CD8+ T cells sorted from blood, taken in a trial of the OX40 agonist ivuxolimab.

The CDR3 loop is CASKADRTDTQYF. CDR3 DNA sequence: TGTGCCAGTAAGGCGGATCGCACAGATACGCAGTATTTT. The rearrangement links TRBV19 to TRBJ2-3; D unclear. V lost 7 bases, J lost 1 base, and 9 bases lay in between. Germline V lookup: CDR1 LNHDA, CDR2 SQIVND (reference sequence). The CDR3 spans 13 residues. Complete variable domain (other parts from reference TRBV19 and TRBJ2-3): DGGITQSPKYLFRKEGQNVTLSCEQNLNHDAMYWYRQDPGQGLRLIYYSQIVNDFQKGDIAEGYSVSREKKESFPLTVTSAQKNPTAFYLCASKADRTDTQYFGPGTRLTVL.